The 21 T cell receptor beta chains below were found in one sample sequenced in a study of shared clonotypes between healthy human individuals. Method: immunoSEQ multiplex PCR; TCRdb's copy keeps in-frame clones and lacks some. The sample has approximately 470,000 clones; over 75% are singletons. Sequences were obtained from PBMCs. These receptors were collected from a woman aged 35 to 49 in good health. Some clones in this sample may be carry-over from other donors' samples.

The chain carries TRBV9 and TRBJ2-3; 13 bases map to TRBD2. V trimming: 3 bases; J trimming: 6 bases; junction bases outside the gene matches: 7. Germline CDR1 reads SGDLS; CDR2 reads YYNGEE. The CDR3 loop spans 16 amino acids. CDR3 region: CASSAGLAGREDTQYF. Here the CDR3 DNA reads TGTGCCAGCAGCGCGGGACTAGCGGGGAGGGAGGATACGCAGTATTTT.

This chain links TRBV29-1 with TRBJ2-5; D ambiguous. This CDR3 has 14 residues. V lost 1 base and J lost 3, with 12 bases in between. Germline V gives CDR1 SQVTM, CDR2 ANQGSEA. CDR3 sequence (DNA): TGCAGCGTTGAAGTCCCCAACTTAAAAGAGACCCAGTACTTC. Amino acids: CSVEVPNLKETQYF.

CDR3 amino acids: CASSVEGGKATGELFF. The CDR3 coding sequence is TGTGCCAGCAGCGTAGAAGGCGGGAAGGCCACCGGGGAGCTGTTTTTT. The chain is built from TRBV9 and TRBJ2-2; D might be TRBD2 (6 bases). The CDR3 is made up of 16 amino acids. CDR1 and CDR2 (germline): SGDLS, YYNGEE. Trimming shortened V by 0 bases and J by 4 bases, and 13 bases separated the two germline ends.

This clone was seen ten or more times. DNA of the CDR3: TGTGCCAGCAGCTTAGTGGGGGAAGGAAACACCATATATTTT. Translation gives CASSLVGEGNTIYF. This chain links TRBV7-7 with TRBJ1-3; possibly TRBD1 for D (5 bases). The CDR3 spans 14 residues. The germline CDR1 and CDR2 sequences are SSHAT and FNYEAQ (reference sequence). Trimming left V 1 base short and J 4 bases short, with 8 bases between.

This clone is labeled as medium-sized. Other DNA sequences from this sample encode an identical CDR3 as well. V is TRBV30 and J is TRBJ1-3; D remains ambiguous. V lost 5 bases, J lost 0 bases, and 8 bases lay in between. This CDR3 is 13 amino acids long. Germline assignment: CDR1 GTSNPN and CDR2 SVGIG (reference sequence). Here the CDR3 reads CAWHIFSGNTIYF. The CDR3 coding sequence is TGTGCCTGGCACATATTCTCTGGAAACACCATATATTTT. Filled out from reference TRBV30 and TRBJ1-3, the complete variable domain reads SQTIHQWPATLVQPVGSPLSLECTVEGTSNPNLYWYRQAAGRGLQLLFYSVGIGQISSEVPQNLSASRPQDRQFILSSKKLLLSDSGFYLCAWHIFSGNTIYFGEGSWLTVV.

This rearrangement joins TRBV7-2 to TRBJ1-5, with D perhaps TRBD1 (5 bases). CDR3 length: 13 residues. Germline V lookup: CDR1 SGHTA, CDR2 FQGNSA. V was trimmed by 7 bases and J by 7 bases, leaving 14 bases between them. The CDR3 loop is CASTFPGGQPQHF. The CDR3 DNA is TGTGCCAGCACCTTCCCCGGGGGGCAGCCCCAGCATTTT.

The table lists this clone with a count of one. In nucleotides, the CDR3 is TGTGCCAGCAGTCCTCAGGGTCCTTGGTCGACCCAGTACTTC. Its translation: CASSPQGPWSTQYF. The chain joins TRBV28 to TRBJ2-5, with D possibly TRBD1 on 5 matching bases. Trimming pared 5 bases from V and 7 bases from J, leaving 17 bases between. CDR3 length: 14 amino acids. From germline, CDR1 is MDHEN and CDR2 SYDVKM.

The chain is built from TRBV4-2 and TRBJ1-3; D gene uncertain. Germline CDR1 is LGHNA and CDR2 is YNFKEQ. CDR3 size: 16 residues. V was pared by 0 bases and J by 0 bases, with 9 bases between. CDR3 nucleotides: TGTGCCAGCAGCCAAGAATTGGCTTTCTCTGGAAACACCATATATTTT. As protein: CASSQELAFSGNTIYF.

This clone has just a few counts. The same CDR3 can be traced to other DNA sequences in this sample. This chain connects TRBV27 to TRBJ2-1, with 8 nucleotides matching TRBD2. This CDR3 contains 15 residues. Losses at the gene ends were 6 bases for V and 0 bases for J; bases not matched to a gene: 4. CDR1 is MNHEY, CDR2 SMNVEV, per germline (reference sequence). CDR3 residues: CASRPSGSSYNEQFF. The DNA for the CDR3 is TGTGCCAGCAGACCAAGCGGGAGCTCCTACAATGAGCAGTTCTTC.

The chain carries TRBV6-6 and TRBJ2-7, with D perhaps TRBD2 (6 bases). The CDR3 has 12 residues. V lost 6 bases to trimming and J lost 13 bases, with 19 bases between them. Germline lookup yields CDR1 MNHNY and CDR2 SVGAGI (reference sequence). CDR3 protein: CASRTGGPGLYF. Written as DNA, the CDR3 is TGTGCCAGCAGGACCGGGGGTCCTGGGCTTTACTTC.

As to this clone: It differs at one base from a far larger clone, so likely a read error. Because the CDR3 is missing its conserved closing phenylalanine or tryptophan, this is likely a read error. The CDR3: CASRGDIGGGSEAFS. The CDR3 DNA reads TGTGCCAGCAGGGGGGATATAGGGGGCGGATCTGAAGCTTTCTCT. This sequence joins TRBV28 and TRBJ1-1; 7 positions agree with TRBD1. V dropped 6 bases and J dropped 6; count of bases not matched to a gene: 13. CDR3 length equals 15 residues. CDR1 and CDR2 from the germline V gene are MDHEN and SYDVKM.

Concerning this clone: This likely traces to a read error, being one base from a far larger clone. The CDR3 protein is CASSLLLGQGGGDTQYF. Here the CDR3 DNA reads TGTGCCAGCAGCTTACTTCTAGGGCAGGGGGGCGGAGATACGCAGTATTTT. V is TRBV7-9 and J is TRBJ2-3; D may be TRBD1 (7 bases). Trimming took off 2 bases at V and 5 bases at J, with 20 bases between the two ends. The germline CDR1 and CDR2 sequences are SEHNR and FQNEAQ (reference sequence). The CDR3 length is 17 residues. The whole variable domain, remainder taken from reference TRBV7-9 and TRBJ2-3, is DTGVSQNPRHKITKRGQNVTFRCDPISEHNRLYWYRQTLGQGPEFLTYFQNEAQLEKSRLLSDRFSAERPKGSFSTLEIQRTEQGDSAMYLCASSLLLGQGGGDTQYFGPGTRLTVL.

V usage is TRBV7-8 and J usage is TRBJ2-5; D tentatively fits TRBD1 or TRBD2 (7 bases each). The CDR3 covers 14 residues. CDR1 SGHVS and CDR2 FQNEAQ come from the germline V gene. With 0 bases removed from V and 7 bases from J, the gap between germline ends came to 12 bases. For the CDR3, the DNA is TGTGCCAGCAGCTTAGCCGGGGAGGGGGCGACCCAGTACTTC. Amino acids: CASSLAGEGATQYF.

The CDR3 DNA sequence: TGTGCCAGCAGCTTAAACGAGCGGGCGGACCAAGAGACCCAGTACTTC. This translates into CASSLNERADQETQYF. V and J are TRBV7-9 and TRBJ2-5, with a tentative D call TRBD2 (6 bases). The CDR3 is made up of 16 amino acids. Germline loops: CDR1 SEHNR, CDR2 FQNEAQ (reference sequence). Trimming took off 2 bases at V and 0 bases at J, with 13 bases between the two ends.

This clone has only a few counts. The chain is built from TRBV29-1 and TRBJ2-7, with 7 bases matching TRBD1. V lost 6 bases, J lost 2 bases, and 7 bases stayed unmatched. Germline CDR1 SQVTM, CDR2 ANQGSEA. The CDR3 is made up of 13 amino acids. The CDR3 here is CSVTGTEPYEQYF. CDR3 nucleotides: TGCAGCGTGACCGGGACAGAGCCCTACGAGCAGTACTTC.

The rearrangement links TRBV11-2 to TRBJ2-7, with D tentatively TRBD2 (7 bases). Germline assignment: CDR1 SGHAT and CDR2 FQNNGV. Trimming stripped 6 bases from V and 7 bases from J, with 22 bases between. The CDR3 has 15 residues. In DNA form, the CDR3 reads TGTGCCAGCAGACCCACGGGGGGCCCCCCTTGGGAGCAGTACTTC. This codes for CASRPTGGPPWEQYF.

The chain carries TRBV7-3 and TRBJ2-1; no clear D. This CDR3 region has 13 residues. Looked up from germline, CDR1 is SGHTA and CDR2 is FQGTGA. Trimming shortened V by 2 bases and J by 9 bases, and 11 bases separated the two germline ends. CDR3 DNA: TGTGCCAGCAGCTTAGACCCCGTCGGTGAGCAGTTCTTC. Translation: CASSLDPVGEQFF.

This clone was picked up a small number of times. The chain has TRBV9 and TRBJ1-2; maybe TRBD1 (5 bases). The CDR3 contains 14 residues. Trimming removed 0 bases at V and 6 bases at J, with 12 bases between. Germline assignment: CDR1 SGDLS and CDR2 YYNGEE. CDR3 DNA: TGTGCCAGCAGCGTAGTGGGGGGATCTAATGGCTACACCTTC. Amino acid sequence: CASSVVGGSNGYTF.

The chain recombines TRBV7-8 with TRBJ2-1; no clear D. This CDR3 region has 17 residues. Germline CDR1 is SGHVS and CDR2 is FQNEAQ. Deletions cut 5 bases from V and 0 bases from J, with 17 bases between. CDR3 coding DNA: TGTGCCAGCAGCACGGGTTTCGCGGCGAGCTCCTACAATGAGCAGTTCTTC. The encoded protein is CASSTGFAASSYNEQFF.

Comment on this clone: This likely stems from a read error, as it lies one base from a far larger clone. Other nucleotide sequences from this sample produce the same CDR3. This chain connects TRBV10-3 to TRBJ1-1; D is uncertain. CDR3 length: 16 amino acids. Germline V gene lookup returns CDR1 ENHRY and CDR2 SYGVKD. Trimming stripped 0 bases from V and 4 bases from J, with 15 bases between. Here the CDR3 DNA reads TGTGCCATCAGTGAGTCGATGGCCATATACCTCACTGAAGCTTTCTTT. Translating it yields CAISESMAIYLTEAFF.

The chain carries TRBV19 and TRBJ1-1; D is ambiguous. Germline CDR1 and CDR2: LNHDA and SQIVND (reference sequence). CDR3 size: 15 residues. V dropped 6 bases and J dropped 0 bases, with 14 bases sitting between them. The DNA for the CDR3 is TGTGCCAGTAGGCTCGGAGCGGGAGTGAACACTGAAGCTTTCTTT. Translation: CASRLGAGVNTEAFF.